The following is a TCR beta chain sequence with its context. This sample is drawn from a study of T cell clonotyping in hematopoietic cell transplantation. The CDR3 runs 16 residues. CDR1 is SGHNT and CDR2 is YYREEE in the germline V gene (reference sequence). Trimming cost V 4 bases and J 7 bases, with 23 bases left between them. Profiling relied on immunoSEQ multiplex PCR, and the TCRdb table lists in-frame clones only, not all of them. The sample includes about 5,700 clones, 77% of them seen just once. The receptor was isolated from a male patient between 45 and 59 years old who had an allogeneic stem cell transplant from an unrelated donor, so the T cells may come from the graft donor. Some clones in this sample may be carry-over from other donors' samples. Sequencing was performed on PBMCs, taken 100 days after allogeneic stem cell transplant. The chain combines TRBV5-4 with TRBJ1-2; D gene unclear. DNA of the CDR3: TGTGCCAGCAGCCTCGATGACCCGGGGAGAGGCGGTGGCTACACCTTC. Its protein product is CASSLDDPGRGGGYTF.